This TCR beta chain was identified in a study of beta chain features in type 1 diabetes. Findings of the study overall: Among all four CD4+ subsets, Type 1 diabetes patients had TCRB CDR3s that were moderately but significantly shorter.

What was sequenced were expressed TCRB transcripts, since all of the isolated RNA had been reverse transcribed. Generated by immunoSEQ multiplex PCR, the TCRdb table keeps only in-frame clones and is missing some. The table includes 500,000 to 650,000 clones, around an eighth detected once. The germline V and J ends were trimmed by 6 bases and 7 bases, with 11 bases remaining between them. CDR3 length: 12 amino acids. CDR1 is LNHDA, CDR2 SQIVND, per germline (reference sequence). Remarks on this clone: Its antigen is currently unknown. Other nucleotide sequences from this sample produce the same CDR3.

Specimen: naive CD4+ T cells from blood. The chain employs TRBV19 and TRBJ2-3, with a possible D match to TRBD1 (6 bases). The origin of this receptor is a man aged 30 to 45 with type 1 diabetes. As DNA, the CDR3 is TGTGCCAGTAGCTTTCAGGGGTATACGCAGTATTTT. Its translation is CASSFQGYTQYF.